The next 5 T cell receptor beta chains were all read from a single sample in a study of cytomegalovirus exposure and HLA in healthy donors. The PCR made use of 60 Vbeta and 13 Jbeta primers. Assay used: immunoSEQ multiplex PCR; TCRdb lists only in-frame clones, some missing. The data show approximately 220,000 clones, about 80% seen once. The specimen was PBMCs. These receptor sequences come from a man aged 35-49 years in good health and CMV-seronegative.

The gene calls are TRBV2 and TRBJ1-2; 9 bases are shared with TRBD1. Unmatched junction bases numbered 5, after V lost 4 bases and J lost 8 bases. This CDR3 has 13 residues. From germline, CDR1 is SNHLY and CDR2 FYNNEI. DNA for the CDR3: TGTGCCAGCAGTGTCGGGACAGGGCACGGCTACACCTTC. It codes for CASSVGTGHGYTF.

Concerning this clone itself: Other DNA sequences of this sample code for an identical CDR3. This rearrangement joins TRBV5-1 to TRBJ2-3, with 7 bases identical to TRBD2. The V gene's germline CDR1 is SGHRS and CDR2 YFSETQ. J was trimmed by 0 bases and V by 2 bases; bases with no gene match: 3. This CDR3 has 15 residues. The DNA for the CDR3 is TGCGCCAGCAGCTTAAGCGGGGCCAGCACAGATACGCAGTATTTT. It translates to CASSLSGASTDTQYF.

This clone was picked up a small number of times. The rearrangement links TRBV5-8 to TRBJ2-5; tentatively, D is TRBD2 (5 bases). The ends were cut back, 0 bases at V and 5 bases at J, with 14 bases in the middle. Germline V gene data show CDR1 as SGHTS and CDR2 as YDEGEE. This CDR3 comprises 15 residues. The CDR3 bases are TGTGCCAGCAGCTTGGAGGGCAGAAGCGGTGAGACCCAGTACTTC. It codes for CASSLEGRSGETQYF.

CDR3 DNA: TGTGCCAGCAGCTTGGTGCGGGGGGGCTACAATGAGCAGTTCTTC. Translated: CASSLVRGGYNEQFF. The chain carries TRBV5-4 and TRBJ2-1; 9 nucleotides match TRBD2. V lost 0 bases to trimming and J lost 3 bases; unmatched junction nucleotides: 1. The V gene's germline CDR1 is SGHNT and CDR2 YYREEE (reference sequence). The CDR3 spans 15 residues.

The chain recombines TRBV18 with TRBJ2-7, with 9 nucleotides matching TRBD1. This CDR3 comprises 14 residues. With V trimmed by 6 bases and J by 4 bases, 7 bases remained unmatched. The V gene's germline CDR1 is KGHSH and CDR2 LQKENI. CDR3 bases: TGTGCCAGCTCGGCCCCGACAGGGGGGTACGAGCAGTACTTC. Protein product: CASSAPTGGYEQYF.